A single sample gave rise to the 10 T cell receptor beta chains below, sequenced in a study of blood T cell repertoires in COVID-19. Generated by immunoSEQ multiplex PCR, the TCRdb table keeps only in-frame clones and is missing some. The data hold more than 250,000 clones, with 80% to 90% observed a single time. Sequencing was performed on peripheral blood. These receptor sequences come from a man aged 45-65 years with active or convalescent COVID-19.

This chain connects TRBV4-3 to TRBJ1-2; tentative D call: TRBD1 (5 bases). V dropped 3 bases and J dropped 1 base, with 6 bases sitting between them. The CDR3 has 13 residues. Germline assignment: CDR1 LGHNA and CDR2 YSLEER. The CDR3 here is CASSQQGNYGYTF. DNA of the CDR3: TGCGCCAGCAGCCAGCAGGGTAACTATGGCTACACCTTC.

This clone was counted only a few times. CDR3 nucleotides: TGTGCCTGGACAGGGGGCGCAGAGACCCAGTACTTC. This gives the protein CAWTGGAETQYF. The J gene is TRBJ2-5, the V gene TRBV30; TRBD1 matches 8 bases. The junction had 2 bases not matched to a gene; V was cut back by 4 bases and J by 4 bases. Germline CDR1 is GTSNPN and CDR2 is SVGIG (reference sequence). The CDR3 has 12 amino acids. The full variable domain, with the rest looked up from reference TRBV30 and TRBJ2-5, is SQTIHQWPATLVQPVGSPLSLECTVEGTSNPNLYWYRQAAGRGLQLLFYSVGIGQISSEVPQNLSASRPQDRQFILSSKKLLLSDSGFYLCAWTGGAETQYFGPGTRLLVL.

The chain couples TRBV7-3 to TRBJ2-7, with a tentative D call TRBD1 (5 bases). This CDR3 has 16 amino acids. Per germline, CDR1 SGHTA and CDR2 FQGTGA. The V and J ends lost 0 bases and 7 bases respectively, with 19 bases between them. CDR3 sequence: CASSLTGALPLGEQYF. The CDR3 nucleotides read TGTGCCAGCAGCTTAACAGGGGCCCTACCCCTCGGAGAGCAGTACTTC.

The chain carries TRBV30 and TRBJ2-3; TRBD1 is a possible D gene (5 bases). CDR1 is GTSNPN, CDR2 SVGIG, per germline (reference sequence). This CDR3 has 12 residues. Deletions cut 1 base from V and 5 bases from J, with 7 bases between. CDR3 amino acids: CAWSEGVDTQYF. CDR3 bases: TGTGCCTGGAGTGAAGGGGTAGATACGCAGTATTTT.

For this clone: Other nucleotide sequences from this sample produce the same CDR3. The chain joins TRBV28 to TRBJ1-4, with 7 bases fitting TRBD1. After removal of 6 bases from V and 6 bases from J, the junction contained 7 bases not matched to a gene. The germline CDR1 and CDR2 sequences are MDHEN and SYDVKM. The length of the CDR3 is 14 residues. The CDR3 protein is CASSSGTEDEKLFF. The CDR3, as DNA: TGTGCCAGCAGCTCCGGGACAGAAGATGAAAAACTGTTTTTT.

This chain uses TRBV19 with TRBJ1-2; the match to TRBD1 covers 7 bases. CDR1 is LNHDA, CDR2 SQIVND, per germline (reference sequence). Germline trimming cut 7 bases from V and 4 bases from J; bases unmatched to any gene: 12. This CDR3 spans 15 amino acids. The CDR3 sequence is CASNYRGSGVYGYTF. The CDR3 region has the DNA TGTGCCAGTAATTACAGGGGATCGGGGGTCTATGGCTACACCTTC.

The chain recombines TRBV19 with TRBJ1-2; tentative D call: TRBD1 (6 bases). CDR1 and CDR2 from the germline V gene are LNHDA and SQIVND (reference sequence). V dropped 7 bases and J dropped 4 bases, with 22 bases sitting between them. CDR3 length equals 16 residues. CDR3 sequence: CASTPISDRKSYGYTF. The CDR3 DNA reads TGTGCCAGTACCCCCATTTCGGACAGAAAGTCCTATGGCTACACCTTC. The whole variable domain, remainder taken from reference TRBV19 and TRBJ1-2, is DGGITQSPKYLFRKEGQNVTLSCEQNLNHDAMYWYRQDPGQGLRLIYYSQIVNDFQKGDIAEGYSVSREKKESFPLTVTSAQKNPTAFYLCASTPISDRKSYGYTFGSGTRLTVV.

This chain joins TRBV9 and TRBJ1-2; 7 bases match TRBD1. The V gene's germline CDR1 is SGDLS and CDR2 YYNGEE. Germline trimming cut 1 base from V and 2 bases from J; bases unmatched to any gene: 8. The CDR3 covers 16 residues. The CDR3 sequence is CASSVRLMGQNYGYTF. As DNA, the CDR3 is TGTGCCAGCAGCGTAAGGCTAATGGGACAGAACTATGGCTACACCTTC.

The rearrangement uses TRBV9 and TRBJ2-3; TRBD2 aligns across 10 bases. The ends lost 4 bases at V and 2 bases at J; junction bases unmatched: 4. The CDR3 totals 15 residues. Germline values: CDR1 SGDLS, CDR2 YYNGEE. The DNA for the CDR3 is TGTGCCAGCAGCCTTAGCGGGAGGATCACAGATACGCAGTATTTT. Its translation: CASSLSGRITDTQYF.

The rearrangement links TRBV2 to TRBJ1-2; 10 nucleotides align to TRBD1. This CDR3 has 15 residues. Germline trimming cut 6 bases from V and 4 bases from J; bases unmatched to any gene: 8. Germline V gives CDR1 SNHLY, CDR2 FYNNEI. Here the CDR3 reads CASRTGTGDFYGYTF. In DNA form, the CDR3 reads TGTGCCAGCAGGACCGGGACAGGGGACTTCTATGGCTACACCTTC.